Below, 30 T cell receptor beta chains from the same sample are listed, as sequenced in a study of blood T cell repertoires in COVID-19. This table comes from immunoSEQ multiplex PCR, and its TCRdb copy is limited to in-frame clones, with some not included. The sample gives 95,000 or so clones, 84% of which show up once; more than 20% is in the top ten. The specimen sequenced was peripheral blood. The receptors stem from a human donor in a cohort sampled during active COVID-19.

V gene TRBV29-1 combines with J gene TRBJ1-5; TRBD1 might be the D (6 bases). The CDR3 totals 12 residues. Germline CDR1 is SQVTM and CDR2 is ANQGSEA. Trimming left V 7 bases short and J 5 bases short, with 12 bases between. The CDR3 sequence: CSGGGGDQPQHF. The DNA of the CDR3 is TGCAGCGGCGGAGGGGGGGATCAGCCCCAGCATTTT.

V and J are TRBV16 and TRBJ1-2; D possibly corresponds to TRBD1 (6 bases). The length of the CDR3 is 15 residues. V was cut by 4 bases and J by 8 bases, with 20 bases left in between. The germline V gene encodes CDR1 KGHSY and CDR2 FQNENV. CDR3 amino acids: CASSRTSGDRQGYTF. In DNA, the CDR3 is TGTGCCAGCAGCCGCACCTCAGGGGATAGGCAGGGCTACACCTTC. Full variable domain (outside the CDR3, taken from reference TRBV16 and TRBJ1-2): GEEVAQTPKHLVRGEGQKAKLYCAPIKGHSYVFWYQQVLKNEFKFLISFQNENVFDETGMPKERFSAKCLPNSPCSLEIQATKLEDSAVYFCASSRTSGDRQGYTFGSGTRLTVV.

V and J are TRBV7-9 and TRBJ1-2; TRBD1 agrees at 9 bases. There are 16 residues in the CDR3. Losses at the gene ends were 3 bases for V and 4 bases for J; bases not matched to a gene: 9. Germline loops: CDR1 SEHNR, CDR2 FQNEAQ (reference sequence). CDR3 protein: CASSLATGGAGYGYTF. CDR3 nucleotides: TGTGCCAGCAGCTTGGCTACAGGGGGCGCCGGCTATGGCTACACCTTC.

The chain employs TRBV12-3 or TRBV12-4 and TRBJ1-2, with D tentatively TRBD1 (6 bases). The CDR3 runs 13 residues. V was trimmed by 1 base and J by 3 bases, leaving 6 bases between them. The CDR3 loop reads CASSLGTDYGYTF. CDR3 nucleotides: TGTGCCAGCAGTTTAGGGACAGACTATGGCTACACCTTC.

The genes are TRBV19 and TRBJ2-5; possibly TRBD2 for D (6 bases). The V gene's germline CDR1 is LNHDA and CDR2 SQIVND (reference sequence). CDR3 length: 14 amino acids. V lost 4 bases and J 4 bases, leaving 13 bases between the germline ends. CDR3 region: CASSKGWRAETQYF. The CDR3 nucleotides are TGTGCCAGTAGTAAAGGGTGGAGGGCAGAGACCCAGTACTTC.

The chain uses TRBV11-3 and TRBJ2-1, with 13 bases that match TRBD2. Germline V CDR1 and CDR2: SGHNT, YENEEA. The CDR3 contains 18 residues. The ends lost 5 bases at V and 3 bases at J; junction bases unmatched: 10. The CDR3 is CASSPTSGGARHYNEQFF. CDR3 DNA: TGTGCCAGCAGCCCCACTAGCGGGGGGGCCAGGCACTACAATGAGCAGTTCTTC.

This chain uses TRBV7-6 with TRBJ2-2; 8 bases fit TRBD1. V lost 5 bases to trimming and J lost 0 bases; unmatched junction nucleotides: 5. The CDR3 length is 16 residues. Per germline, CDR1 SGHVS and CDR2 FNYEAQ. CDR3 sequence (DNA): TGTGCCAGCAGCCTCACAGGGGGTCCGAACACCGGGGAGCTGTTTTTT. Translation: CASSLTGGPNTGELFF.

The V and J genes are TRBV18 and TRBJ1-5, with D unclear. Trimming left V 0 bases short and J 7 bases short, with 19 bases between. The CDR3 is made up of 17 amino acids. Germline assignment: CDR1 KGHSH and CDR2 LQKENI. The CDR3 DNA reads as TGTGCCAGCTCACCACCGGGCCGTACGCAAGGAGGCCAGCCCCAGCATTTT. It codes for CASSPPGRTQGGQPQHF.

This rearrangement joins TRBV5-4 to TRBJ2-7; 8 nucleotides align to TRBD2. The CDR3 consists of 14 residues. Germline V gene lookup returns CDR1 SGHNT and CDR2 YYREEE (reference sequence). With 0 bases clipped from V and 8 bases from J, the junction kept 7 bases outside the gene matches. The CDR3 DNA follows: TGTGCCAGCAGCTTGGACACCTTAGCGGGAAAGCAGTACTTC. Encoded protein: CASSLDTLAGKQYF. The full variable domain, with the rest looked up from reference TRBV5-4 and TRBJ2-7, is ETGVTQSPTHLIKTRGQQVTLRCSSQSGHNTVSWYQQALGQGPQFIFQYYREEENGRGNFPPRFSGLQFPNYSSELNVNALELDDSALYLCASSLDTLAGKQYFGPGTRLTVT.

The J gene is TRBJ2-1, the V gene TRBV5-1; the D gene is possibly TRBD2 (6 bases). This CDR3 has 14 residues. CDR1 is SGHRS, CDR2 YFSETQ, per germline. Trimming took off 0 bases at V and 5 bases at J, with 9 bases between the two ends. The CDR3 bases are TGCGCCAGCAGCTTGGCCCGACTAGACAATGAGCAGTTCTTC. Translation: CASSLARLDNEQFF. Full variable domain (remainder filled in from reference TRBV5-1 and TRBJ2-1): KAGVTQTPRYLIKTRGQQVTLSCSPISGHRSVSWYQQTPGQGLQFLFEYFSETQRNKGNFPGRFSGRQFSNSRSEMNVSTLELGDSALYLCASSLARLDNEQFFGPGTRLTVL.

The chain joins TRBV12-5 to TRBJ2-2, with 11 nucleotides matching TRBD2. This CDR3 has 16 residues. V shed 3 bases and J 5 bases; nucleotides not matched to a gene: 5. CDR1 LGHNT and CDR2 FRNRAP come from the germline V gene. This chain's CDR3 is CASGFGTSGGTGELFF. The CDR3 DNA reads as TGTGCTAGTGGTTTCGGGACTAGCGGTGGGACCGGGGAGCTGTTTTTT. Complete variable domain (other parts from reference TRBV12-5 and TRBJ2-2): DARVTQTPRHKVTEMGQEVTMRCQPILGHNTVFWYRQTMMQGLELLAYFRNRAPLDDSGMPKDRFSAEMPDATLATLKIQPSEPRDSAVYFCASGFGTSGGTGELFFGEGSRLTVL.

V is TRBV4-1 and J is TRBJ2-7; D perhaps matches TRBD1 (6 bases). The CDR3 totals 13 residues. V lost 3 bases and J 6 bases, leaving 12 bases between the germline ends. From germline, CDR1 is MGHRA and CDR2 YSYEKL. The CDR3 DNA reads TGCGCCAGCAGCCAGGGGGCTAATCGCGAGCAGTACTTC. It yields the protein CASSQGANREQYF.

The rearrangement links TRBV6-2 or TRBV6-3 to TRBJ2-1, with TRBD2 matching 13 bases. Germline loops: CDR1 MNHEY, CDR2 SVGEGT. The V and J ends lost 2 bases and 3 bases, in that order; junction bases with no gene match: 1. The CDR3 length is 16 residues. The CDR3 loop reads CASSYRLAGGYNEQFF. The CDR3 bases are TGTGCCAGCAGTTACCGACTAGCGGGGGGCTACAATGAGCAGTTCTTC.

The chain combines TRBV3-1 (or the pseudogene TRBV3-2) with TRBJ1-5; D gene unclear. Trimming removed 0 bases at V and 4 bases at J, with 13 bases between. There are 16 residues in the CDR3. Germline CDR1 LGHDT, CDR2 YNNKEL (reference sequence). CDR3 in DNA: TGTGCCAGCAGCCAAGATTCCACGGCAGGAAATCAGCCCCAGCATTTT. It translates to CASSQDSTAGNQPQHF.

The chain links TRBV11-1 to TRBJ1-6; D unclear. The V end was cut by 5 bases, the J end by 6 bases, with 8 bases between. CDR3 size: 13 residues. The germline V gene encodes CDR1 SGHAT and CDR2 FQDESV (reference sequence). Here the CDR3 DNA reads TGTGCCAGCAGCGTGACACGTAATTCACCCCTCCACTTT. It translates to CASSVTRNSPLHF.

This chain connects TRBV20-1 to TRBJ1-1, with D unresolved. Germline CDR1 DFQATT, CDR2 SNEGSKA (reference sequence). The CDR3 length is 9 residues. V shed 6 bases and J shed 4 bases, with 3 bases lying between them. The CDR3 DNA sequence: TGCAGTGCCGGCACTGAAGCTTTCTTT. Its protein is CSAGTEAFF.

The chain joins TRBV10-3 to TRBJ2-1, with 7 bases identical to TRBD1. The CDR3 is 16 amino acids. V lost 3 bases to trimming and J lost 7 bases; unmatched junction nucleotides: 12. CDR1 ENHRY and CDR2 SYGVKD come from the germline V gene. The CDR3 nucleotides read TGTGCCATCAGTGATGTACTAGGGACAGTGGGGAATGAGCAGTTCTTC. Translated, it gives CAISDVLGTVGNEQFF.

This chain joins TRBV2 and TRBJ2-5; the match to TRBD2 covers 7 bases. The CDR3 has 12 amino acids. Germline CDR1 reads SNHLY; CDR2 reads FYNNEI. J gave up 4 bases and V 6 bases, and 2 bases lay outside the gene matches. The CDR3 spells CASSRLAETQYF. The CDR3 DNA reads TGTGCCAGCAGCCGACTAGCAGAGACCCAGTACTTC.

V gene TRBV12-5 combines with J gene TRBJ2-1; 7 nucleotides align to TRBD1. Germline V gives CDR1 LGHNT, CDR2 FRNRAP. The CDR3 extends over 12 amino acids. The trim removed 8 bases at V and 9 bases at J, leaving 7 bases unmatched. The CDR3 reads CASSTGPGEQFF. The CDR3 DNA follows: TGTGCTAGTTCGACAGGGCCCGGTGAGCAGTTCTTC.

The V and J genes are TRBV6-2 or TRBV6-3 and TRBJ1-5; the D is unclear. The ends were cut back, 4 bases at V and 2 bases at J, with 6 bases in the middle. CDR3 size: 13 residues. Germline CDR1 and CDR2: MNHEY and SVGEGT. CDR3 in amino acids: CASSWPGNQPQHF. In DNA, the CDR3 is TGTGCCAGCAGTTGGCCAGGCAATCAGCCCCAGCATTTT.

The gene calls are TRBV18 and TRBJ1-2, with 9 bases matching TRBD1. The CDR3 is made up of 16 amino acids. J lost 7 bases, V lost 3 bases, and 12 bases had no gene match. CDR1 and CDR2 (germline): KGHSH, LQKENI. CDR3 coding DNA: TGTGCCAGCTCACCGTCGACCACAGGGGGCTGGTCTGGCTACACCTTC. Protein: CASSPSTTGGWSGYTF.

The chain has TRBV28 and TRBJ2-1; tentatively, D is TRBD2 (6 bases). V lost 5 bases to trimming and J lost 0 bases, with 14 bases between them. The CDR3 covers 16 residues. CDR1 is MDHEN, CDR2 SYDVKM, per germline. CDR3 region: CASSTPSAGSYNEQFF. As DNA, the CDR3 is TGTGCCAGCAGTACCCCTAGCGCCGGCTCCTACAATGAGCAGTTCTTC.

The chain combines TRBV7-6 with TRBJ2-3, with D unresolved. Germline V gene data show CDR1 as SGHVS and CDR2 as FNYEAQ. Trimming pared 2 bases from V and 4 bases from J, leaving 4 bases between. This CDR3 has 12 amino acids. DNA of the CDR3: TGTGCCAGCAGCTTACTTTCAGATACGCAGTATTTT. Amino acids: CASSLLSDTQYF.

The rearrangement uses TRBV10-3 and TRBJ2-4; tentatively, D is TRBD2 (5 bases). The germline CDR1 and CDR2 sequences are ENHRY and SYGVKD. The CDR3 has 18 residues. Trimming shortened V by 0 bases and J by 0 bases, and 15 bases separated the two germline ends. This CDR3 reads CAISESALDGLAKNIQYF. The CDR3 region has the DNA TGTGCCATCAGTGAGTCCGCATTGGACGGACTAGCCAAAAACATTCAGTACTTC.

This chain links TRBV6-6 with TRBJ1-2, with a weak D call TRBD1 (5 bases). Germline lookup yields CDR1 MNHNY and CDR2 SVGAGI (reference sequence). V was clipped by 6 bases and J by 7 bases, with 15 bases between them. This CDR3 spans 13 amino acids. The CDR3 DNA follows: TGTGCCAGCAGCCCTCAGGGAAGGTCTGGCTACACCTTC. Translated, it gives CASSPQGRSGYTF.

This chain connects TRBV19 to TRBJ1-2, with TRBD1 matching over 8 bases. The CDR3 is 13 amino acids. Looked up from germline, CDR1 is LNHDA and CDR2 is SQIVND (reference sequence). J lost 8 bases, V lost 3 bases, and 5 bases had no gene match. CDR3 in amino acids: CASSIRTGNGYTF. The CDR3 nucleotides read TGTGCCAGTAGTATCCGGACAGGGAACGGCTACACCTTC.

V is TRBV18 and J is TRBJ2-3; maybe TRBD2 (5 bases). The CDR3 sequence is 12 residues long. V lost 3 bases, J lost 5 bases, and 6 bases lay in between. Germline values: CDR1 KGHSH, CDR2 LQKENI. CDR3 coding DNA: TGTGCCAGCTCACCTCGGGAAGATACGCAGTATTTT. Translated: CASSPREDTQYF.

The gene calls are TRBV6-2 or TRBV6-3 and TRBJ1-6, with D possibly being TRBD1 (5 bases). This CDR3 has 15 amino acids. V dropped 0 bases and J dropped 7 bases, with 10 bases sitting between them. Per germline, CDR1 MNHEY and CDR2 SVGEGT. The CDR3 spells CASSYSGGKNSPLHF. Here the CDR3 DNA reads TGTGCCAGCAGTTACTCGGGGGGGAAGAATTCACCCCTCCACTTT.

V is TRBV9 and J is TRBJ2-7, with D perhaps matching TRBD1 (6 bases). The germline gives CDR1 SGDLS, CDR2 YYNGEE. The CDR3 length is 15 residues. The V end was cut by 0 bases, the J end by 2 bases, with 12 bases between. The CDR3: CASSVGRAGAYEQYF. Here the CDR3 DNA reads TGTGCCAGCAGCGTAGGCCGCGCAGGGGCCTACGAGCAGTACTTC.

The V gene is TRBV2, the J gene TRBJ2-5; D is undetermined. Germline values: CDR1 SNHLY, CDR2 FYNNEI. CDR3 length: 12 residues. V lost 7 bases to trimming and J lost 1 base, with 7 bases between them. The CDR3: CASKRSQETQYF. The DNA for the CDR3 is TGTGCCAGCAAACGGAGCCAAGAGACCCAGTACTTC.